This is a list of T cell receptor beta chains from one sample in a study of blood T cell repertoires in COVID-19. The method was immunoSEQ multiplex PCR; TCRdb's version includes in-frame clones alone and lacks a portion of them. The table includes hundreds of thousands of clones, around 90% detected once. Sequenced sample: peripheral blood. The receptors were gathered from a man between 18 and 35 years old with COVID-19, enrolled during active disease. CDR3s leave out the opening cysteine and the closing phenylalanine or tryptophan. The D gene is left open where the match is weak. Clone size is given for some rows only: seen once, a few or many times, or a class if the clone is expanded.

cdr3_length,d_call,j_call,clone_size,v_call,cdr3_aa
12,TRBD2,TRBJ2-7,-,TRBV5-1,ASSFSGDSYEQY
12,-,TRBJ2-1,-,TRBV11-1,ASSLAAGTNEQF
12,TRBD1,TRBJ2-7,-,TRBV6-5,ASGRTGVRDEQY
15,TRBD2,TRBJ2-5,-,TRBV7-6,ASSLVPRSGSGETQY
12,-,TRBJ2-3,few,TRBV2,ASRGLTLADTQY
12,TRBD2,TRBJ2-7,-,TRBV2,ASSFSGRADEQY
11,-,TRBJ2-7,-,TRBV10-2,ASSVRTYYEQY
9,-,TRBJ1-4,-,TRBV20-1,SATEGGKLF
15,-,TRBJ2-1,-,TRBV15,ATSSRPLGSSYNEQF
13,TRBD2,TRBJ2-3,-,TRBV30,AWSGLAGIGRTQY
12,-,TRBJ1-1,-,TRBV6-1,ASSEWGQLSEAF
12,TRBD1,TRBJ2-1,-,TRBV11-3,ASSEGGRWYEQF
13,-,TRBJ2-1,-,TRBV2,ASSELAGTYNEQF
15,TRBD1,TRBJ1-1,-,TRBV7-9,ASSLAVGTAINTEAF
13,-,TRBJ2-7,-,TRBV6-5,ASSYARRNTAEQY
12,-,TRBJ2-2,-,TRBV6-5,ASSRGANTGELF
13,TRBD2,TRBJ2-1,-,TRBV5-4,ASSLGLQRGNEQF
14,-,TRBJ2-1,-,TRBV7-3,ASSSLALSSYNEQF
13,TRBD1,TRBJ1-3,-,TRBV25-1,ASSYGQGGRNTIY
12,-,TRBJ2-1,-,TRBV5-1,ASSLEFTDNEQF
17,TRBD1,TRBJ1-1,-,TRBV11-3,ASSLRKTGLFAGSTEAF
11,-,TRBJ2-2,-,TRBV6-5,ASRAGLVGELF
11,-,TRBJ2-7,few,TRBV7-9,ASSFPSSYEQY
14,-,TRBJ1-6,few,TRBV19,ASSRREGSYNSPLH
13,TRBD1,TRBJ1-3,-,TRBV2,ASDKDRHSGNTIY
11,TRBD1,TRBJ2-5,-,TRBV12-3/TRBV12-4,ASRATGVETQY
13,TRBD2,TRBJ2-7,-,TRBV4-1,ASSQIAGVAYEQY
12,-,TRBJ1-1,-,TRBV12-5,ASGLVRGITEAF
14,TRBD2,TRBJ2-1,-,TRBV7-2,ASSLVLAGVRNEQF
14,TRBD1,TRBJ2-1,-,TRBV7-9,ASSLYGTGARNEQF
13,-,TRBJ1-4,-,TRBV19,ATGEGDATNEKLF
11,-,TRBJ1-4,-,TRBV7-9,ASRWAGEEKLF
13,-,TRBJ1-1,-,TRBV6-5,ASTPRGGRHTEAF
10,-,TRBJ2-7,-,TRBV7-9,ASSQDYHEQY
13,TRBD1,TRBJ1-1,-,TRBV10-3,AISDQGARSTEAF
14,-,TRBJ2-6,-,TRBV7-8,ASSLVTGSGANVLT
12,TRBD1,TRBJ1-6,-,TRBV13,ASTLQGRNSPLH
11,TRBD1,TRBJ2-5,-,TRBV5-4,ASSTGQGETQY